This T cell receptor (beta chain) is drawn from a study of shared T cell receptors in the human thymus (dated by TCRdb to the early 2020s). Study-wide context: The study examined how the human thymus generates shared, self-reactive T-cell receptor alpha chains.

Between the V and J ends, shortened by 3 bases and 7 bases respectively, the junction contains 9 bases. Reading from cysteine to phenylalanine, the CDR3 counts 12 amino acids. Of the read, only the CDR3 DNA is kept; its 36 bases are in frame from base 1. The CDR1 and CDR2 encoded by the germline V gene (reference sequence) are MNHEY and SMNVEV. The library was obtained by the immunoSEQ multiplex PCR assay. TCRdb limited this immuneACCESS table to in-frame rearrangements with V and J called. A share of clones is missing; checked studies link under half to unresolved V genes, and the rest is unexplained. This sample comprises about 380,000 clones, approximately 95% of them detected only once. Around 0.019% of the sample is held by the ten biggest clonotypes. In the case of this clone: The antigen this receptor binds is unknown. No base-level quality is on record; no much larger clone is a single base apart.

The material sequenced was thymocytes. The V gene is TRBV27 and the J gene is TRBJ1-1; the D gene is perhaps TRBD1, from 5 matching bases. This TCR was recovered from a human donor. The DNA reads TGTGCCAGCAGTTTTTGGGACGGTGAAGCTTTCTTT. It specifies CASSFWDGEAFF.